The sequence of this T cell receptor (beta chain) was determined in a study of cytotoxic CD8 clonotypes in ibrutinib-treated CLL. Study background: Across the patients, 11 were relapsed/refractory, about 15 treatment-naive and 17 to 18 IGHV unmutated.

Germline V gene sequence: CDR1 SGHVS, CDR2 FQNEAQ. The CDR3 length is 12 residues. Trimming cost V 5 bases and J 2 bases, with 7 bases left between them. On this clone: What it binds is not known.

Sequencing used immunoSEQ multiplex PCR; TCRdb keeps in-frame clones, though not all of them. The table lists more than 70,000 clones, roughly 80% of them singletons. Study-level points and caveats: Public clonotypes, found uncommonly, either contracted or stayed stable on treatment. Clonality was elevated at ibrutinib response and had returned toward baseline at progression.

The material was PBMCs, obtained after 12 months of ibrutinib treatment. This TCR was recovered from a human donor with chronic lymphocytic leukemia. The genes are TRBV7-8 and TRBJ2-7; D unclear. CDR3 sequence: CASSRRTYEQYF. The CDR3 DNA sequence: TGTGCCAGCAGCCGGCGGACCTACGAGCAGTACTTC.